Presented here are 10 T cell receptor beta chains from one specimen sequenced in a study of T cells after yellow fever vaccination. TCRdb itself ran the 5' RACE reads through MiXCR, one entry per CDR3 protein. The data show around 200,000 distinct CDR3 sequences, with approximately 9.9% seen just once and 30% to 45% held by the top ten. The sample here was CD8+ T cells sorted from PBMCs, taken 15 days after the yellow fever booster vaccination. The receptors were sampled from a young man who received the YFV17D yellow fever vaccine.

The sample holds a few counts of this clonotype. The chain couples TRBV7-9 to TRBJ2-5; D is unclear. The CDR3 is 13 residues long. V lost 5 bases and J lost 2, with 9 bases in between. In germline, CDR1 is SEHNR, CDR2 FQNEAQ (reference sequence). The CDR3 here is CASSRKGQETQYF. The CDR3 bases are TGTGCCAGCAGCCGGAAGGGACAAGAGACCCAGTACTTC.

This clonotype was picked up many times. The gene calls are TRBV6-5 and TRBJ2-3; weak D call: TRBD2 (6 bases). The CDR3 spans 14 residues. From germline, CDR1 is MNHEY and CDR2 SVGAGI. V lost 2 bases, J lost 4 bases, and 10 bases lay in between. In DNA, the CDR3 is TGTGCCAGCAGTTACCCGGGACTCCCAGATACGCAGTATTTT. This codes for CASSYPGLPDTQYF.

In this sample, this clonotype turned up many times. This chain connects TRBV28 to TRBJ2-1, with 7 bases lining up with TRBD2. V lost 8 bases, J lost 2 bases, and 6 bases stayed unmatched. From germline, CDR1 is MDHEN and CDR2 SYDVKM. CDR3 size: 14 residues. The CDR3 DNA is TGTGCCAGCTGCCTACGGGGGGCCTACAATGAGCAGTTCTTC. Residues: CASCLRGAYNEQFF.

This clonotype was counted ten times or more. The chain combines TRBV12-3 or TRBV12-4 with TRBJ2-7; no clear D gene. The CDR3 is made up of 12 amino acids. Deletions cut 3 bases from V and 6 bases from J, with 9 bases between. DNA for the CDR3: TGTGCCAGCAGTTTCGAGGTACCCGAGCAGTACTTC. Its translation is CASSFEVPEQYF.

The table lists this clonotype with a few counts. The CDR3 bases are TGCGCCAGCAGCCAAGAGGGGGTTAGCGAGCAGTACTTC. Encoded protein: CASSQEGVSEQYF. J is TRBJ2-7 and V is TRBV4-3; D possibly uses TRBD1 or TRBD2 (5 bases each). V was pared by 0 bases and J by 6 bases, with 9 bases between. CDR3 length: 13 amino acids. Germline V gene sequence: CDR1 LGHNA, CDR2 YSLEER.

This clonotype was observed at least ten times. The rearrangement joins TRBV9 to TRBJ2-3, with 7 bases matching TRBD2. The CDR3 extends over 13 amino acids. The J segment lost 3 bases and the V segment lost 3 bases, leaving 1 base of the junction unmatched. Per the germline V gene, CDR1 is SGDLS and CDR2 is YYNGEE. The CDR3 region has the DNA TGTGCCAGCAGCGCGCGGGGGACAGATACGCAGTATTTT. Residues: CASSARGTDTQYF.

As regards this clonotype: The germline gene is not matched at one end of the junction; a read error may be the cause. The chain couples TRBV7-9 to TRBJ1-6, with 11 bases matching TRBD1. CDR3 size: 16 residues. Germline V lookup: CDR1 SEHNR, CDR2 FQNEAQ (reference sequence). The CDR3 region is CASSRWDRGFESPLHF. The CDR3 DNA reads TGTGCCAGCAGCAGGTGGGACAGGGGGTTCGAGTCACCCCTCCATTTT.

For the CDR3, the DNA is TGCGCCAGCACATGGACTCCAGGCTCTCAGCCCCAGCATTTT. Its protein product is CASTWTPGSQPQHF. This chain joins TRBV5-1 and TRBJ1-5; D gene uncertain. Per germline, CDR1 SGHRS and CDR2 YFSETQ. V lost 6 bases and J lost 6, with 16 bases in between. The CDR3 totals 14 residues.

This clonotype was observed many times. This rearrangement joins TRBV12-3 or TRBV12-4 to TRBJ2-2; 10 bases map to TRBD1. V lost 7 bases, J lost 6 bases, and 5 bases stayed unmatched. The CDR3 covers 14 residues. CDR3: CASNDRGLSGELFF. DNA of the CDR3: TGTGCCAGCAACGACAGGGGGCTTTCCGGGGAGCTGTTTTTT.

The chain joins TRBV3-1 to TRBJ1-6; 7 nucleotides line up with TRBD1. Germline V gives CDR1 LGHDT, CDR2 YNNKEL (reference sequence). This CDR3 has 15 residues. V shed 4 bases and J 9 bases; nucleotides not matched to a gene: 9. The CDR3 DNA sequence: TGTGCCAGCAGCCTGATCCGGGACAGAGGTTCACCCCTCCACTTT. This encodes CASSLIRDRGSPLHF.